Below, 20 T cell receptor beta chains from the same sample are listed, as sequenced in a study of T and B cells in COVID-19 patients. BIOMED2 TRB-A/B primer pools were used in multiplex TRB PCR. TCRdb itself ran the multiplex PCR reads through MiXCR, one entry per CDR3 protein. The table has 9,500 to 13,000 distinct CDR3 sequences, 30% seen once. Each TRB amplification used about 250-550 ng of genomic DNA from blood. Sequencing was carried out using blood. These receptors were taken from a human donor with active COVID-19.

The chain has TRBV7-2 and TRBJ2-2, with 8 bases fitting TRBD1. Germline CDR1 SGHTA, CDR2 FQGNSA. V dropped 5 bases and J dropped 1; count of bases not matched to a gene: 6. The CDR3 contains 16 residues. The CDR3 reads CASSPWTGLNTGELFF. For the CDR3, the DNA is TGTGCCAGCAGCCCGTGGACAGGGCTGAACACCGGGGAGCTGTTTTTT.

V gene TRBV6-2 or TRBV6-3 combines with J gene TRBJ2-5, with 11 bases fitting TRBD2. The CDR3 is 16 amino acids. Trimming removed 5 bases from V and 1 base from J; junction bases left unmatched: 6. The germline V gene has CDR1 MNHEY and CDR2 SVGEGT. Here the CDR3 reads CASSPGTSGLQETQYF. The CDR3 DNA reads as TGTGCCAGCAGTCCCGGGACTAGCGGACTCCAAGAGACCCAGTACTTC.

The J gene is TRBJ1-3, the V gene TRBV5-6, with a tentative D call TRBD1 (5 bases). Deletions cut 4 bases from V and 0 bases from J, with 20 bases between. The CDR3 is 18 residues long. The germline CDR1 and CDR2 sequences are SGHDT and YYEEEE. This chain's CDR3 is CASSPNRTKGISGNTIYF. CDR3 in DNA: TGTGCCAGCAGCCCTAACAGGACCAAGGGGATCTCTGGAAACACCATATATTTT.

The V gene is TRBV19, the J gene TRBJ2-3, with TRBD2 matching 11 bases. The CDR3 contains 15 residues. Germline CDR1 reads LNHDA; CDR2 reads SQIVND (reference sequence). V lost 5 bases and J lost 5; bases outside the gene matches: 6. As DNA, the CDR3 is TGTGCCAGTAGTCGTAGCGGGGGGGCCGGAGATACGCAGTATTTT. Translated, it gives CASSRSGGAGDTQYF.

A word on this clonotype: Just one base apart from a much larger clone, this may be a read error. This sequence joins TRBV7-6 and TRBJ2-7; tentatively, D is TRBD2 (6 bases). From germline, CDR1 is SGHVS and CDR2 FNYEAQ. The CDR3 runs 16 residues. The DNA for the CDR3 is TGTGCCAGCAGCCCGTCGCGGCGGGGCAGCTCCTACGAGCAGTGCTTC. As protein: CASSPSRRGSSYEQCF.

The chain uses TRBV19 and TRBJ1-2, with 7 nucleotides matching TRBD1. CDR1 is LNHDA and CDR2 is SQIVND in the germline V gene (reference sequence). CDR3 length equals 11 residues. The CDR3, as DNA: TGTGAATTTATCAGGGGGGGTGGCTACACCTTC. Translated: CEFIRGGGYTF.

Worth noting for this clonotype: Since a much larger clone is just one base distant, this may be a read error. The CDR3 reads CASSLMGGKETQYF. The DNA for the CDR3 is TGTGCCAGCAGCCTAATGGGGGGGAAAGAGACCCAGTACTTC. V and J are TRBV12-3 or TRBV12-4 and TRBJ2-5, with 7 bases identical to TRBD2. After removal of 6 bases from V and 3 bases from J, the junction contained 7 bases not matched to a gene. The CDR3 consists of 14 residues.

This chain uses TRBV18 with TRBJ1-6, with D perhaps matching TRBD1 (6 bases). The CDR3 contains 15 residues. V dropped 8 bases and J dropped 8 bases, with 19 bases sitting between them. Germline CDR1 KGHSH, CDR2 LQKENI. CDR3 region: CASGDTSAGDSPLHF. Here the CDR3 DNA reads TGTGCCAGCGGGGACACCTCAGCAGGGGATTCACCCCTCCACTTT. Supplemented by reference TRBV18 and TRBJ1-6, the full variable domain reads NAGVMQNPRHLVRRRGQEARLRCSPMKGHSHVYWYRQLPEEGLKFMVYLQKENIIDESGMPKERFSAEFPKEGPSILRIQQVVRGDSAAYFCASGDTSAGDSPLHFGNGTRLTVT.

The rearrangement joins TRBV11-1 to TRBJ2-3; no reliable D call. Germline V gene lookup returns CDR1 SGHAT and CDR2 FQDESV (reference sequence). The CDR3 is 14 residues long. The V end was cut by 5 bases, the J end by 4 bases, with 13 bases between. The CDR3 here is CASSQDSLADTQYF. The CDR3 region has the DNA TGTGCCAGCAGCCAAGACTCCCTCGCAGATACGCAGTATTTT. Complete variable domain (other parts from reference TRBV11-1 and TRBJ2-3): EAEVAQSPRYKITEKSQAVAFWCDPISGHATLYWYRQILGQGPELLVQFQDESVVDDSQLPKDRFSAERLKGVDSTLKIQPAELGDSAMYLCASSQDSLADTQYFGPGTRLTVL.

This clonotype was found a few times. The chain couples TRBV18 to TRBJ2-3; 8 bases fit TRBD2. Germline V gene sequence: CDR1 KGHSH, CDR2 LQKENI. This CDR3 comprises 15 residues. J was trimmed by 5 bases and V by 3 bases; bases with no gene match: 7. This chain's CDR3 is CASSPLGRGGDTQYF. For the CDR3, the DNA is TGTGCCAGCTCACCCCTCGGGAGGGGGGGAGATACGCAGTATTTT.

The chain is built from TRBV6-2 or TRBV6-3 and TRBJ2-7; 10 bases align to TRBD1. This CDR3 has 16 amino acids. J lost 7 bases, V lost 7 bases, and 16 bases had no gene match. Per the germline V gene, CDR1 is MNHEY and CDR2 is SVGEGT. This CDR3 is CASNRQGAALGGEQYF. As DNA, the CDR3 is TGTGCCAGCAATCGACAGGGGGCTGCTTTGGGGGGGGAGCAGTACTTC.

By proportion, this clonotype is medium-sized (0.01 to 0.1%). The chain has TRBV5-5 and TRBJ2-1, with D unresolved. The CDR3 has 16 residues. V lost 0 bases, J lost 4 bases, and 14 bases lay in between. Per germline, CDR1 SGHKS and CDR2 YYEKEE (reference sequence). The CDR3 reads CASSLEGGVLYNEQFF. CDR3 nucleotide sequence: TGTGCCAGCAGCTTGGAGGGCGGTGTCCTTTACAATGAGCAGTTCTTC.

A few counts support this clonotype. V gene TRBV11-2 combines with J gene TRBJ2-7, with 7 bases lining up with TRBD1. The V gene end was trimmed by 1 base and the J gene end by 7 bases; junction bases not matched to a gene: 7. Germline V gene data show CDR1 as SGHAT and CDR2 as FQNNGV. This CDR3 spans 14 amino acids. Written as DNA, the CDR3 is TGTGCCAGCAGCTTAGCGGCAGGGGGTCGGGAGCAGTACTTC. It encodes CASSLAAGGREQYF.

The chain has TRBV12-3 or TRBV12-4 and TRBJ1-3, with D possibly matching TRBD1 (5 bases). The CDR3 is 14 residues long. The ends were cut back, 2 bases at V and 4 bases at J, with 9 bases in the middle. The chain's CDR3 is CASSLKAGGNTIYF. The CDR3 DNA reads TGTGCCAGCAGTTTAAAGGCAGGGGGAAACACCATATATTTT.

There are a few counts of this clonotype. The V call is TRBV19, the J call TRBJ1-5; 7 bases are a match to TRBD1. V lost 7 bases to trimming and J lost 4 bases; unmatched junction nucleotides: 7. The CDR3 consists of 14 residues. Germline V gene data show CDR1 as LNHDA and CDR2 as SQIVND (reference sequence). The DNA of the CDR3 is TGTGCCAGTAACCGGGACAGCATAAATCAGCCCCAGCATTTT. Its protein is CASNRDSINQPQHF.

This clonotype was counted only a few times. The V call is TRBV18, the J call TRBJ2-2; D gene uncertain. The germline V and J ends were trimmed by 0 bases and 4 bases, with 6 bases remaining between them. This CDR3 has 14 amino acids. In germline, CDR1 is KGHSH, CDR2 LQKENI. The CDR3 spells CASSPPGGTGELFF. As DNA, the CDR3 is TGTGCCAGCTCACCACCGGGTGGCACCGGGGAGCTGTTTTTT.

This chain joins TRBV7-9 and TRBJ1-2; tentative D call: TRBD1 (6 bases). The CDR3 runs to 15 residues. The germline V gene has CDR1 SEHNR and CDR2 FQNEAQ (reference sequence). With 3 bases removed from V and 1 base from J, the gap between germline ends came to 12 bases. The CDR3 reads CASSFWTENNYGYTF. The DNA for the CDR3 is TGTGCCAGCAGCTTTTGGACAGAAAATAACTATGGCTACACCTTC.

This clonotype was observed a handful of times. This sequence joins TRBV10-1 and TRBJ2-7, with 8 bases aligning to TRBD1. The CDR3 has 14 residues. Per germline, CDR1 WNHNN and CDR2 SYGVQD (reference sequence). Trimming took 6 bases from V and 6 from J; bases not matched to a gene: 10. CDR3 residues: CASRDRERPSEQYF. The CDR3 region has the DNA TGCGCCAGCAGGGACAGGGAAAGACCCTCCGAGCAGTACTTC.

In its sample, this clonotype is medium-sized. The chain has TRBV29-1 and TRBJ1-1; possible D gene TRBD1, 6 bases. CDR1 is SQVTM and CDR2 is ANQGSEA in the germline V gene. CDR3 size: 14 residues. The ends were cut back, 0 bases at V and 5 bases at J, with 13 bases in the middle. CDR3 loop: CSVEEGGVGTEAFF. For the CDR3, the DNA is TGCAGCGTTGAAGAAGGGGGGGTAGGTACTGAAGCTTTCTTT. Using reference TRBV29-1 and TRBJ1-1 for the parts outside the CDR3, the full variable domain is SAVISQKPSRDICQRGTSLTIQCQVDSQVTMMFWYRQQPGQSLTLIATANQGSEATYESGFVIDKFPISRPNLTFSTLTVSNMSPEDSSIYLCSVEEGGVGTEAFFGQGTRLTVV.

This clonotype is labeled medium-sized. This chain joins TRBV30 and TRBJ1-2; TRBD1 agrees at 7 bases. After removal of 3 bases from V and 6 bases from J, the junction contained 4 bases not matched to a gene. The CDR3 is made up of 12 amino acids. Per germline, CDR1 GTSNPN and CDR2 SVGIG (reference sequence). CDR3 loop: CAWSRGEHGYTF. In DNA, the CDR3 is TGTGCCTGGAGCAGGGGGGAGCATGGCTACACCTTC.